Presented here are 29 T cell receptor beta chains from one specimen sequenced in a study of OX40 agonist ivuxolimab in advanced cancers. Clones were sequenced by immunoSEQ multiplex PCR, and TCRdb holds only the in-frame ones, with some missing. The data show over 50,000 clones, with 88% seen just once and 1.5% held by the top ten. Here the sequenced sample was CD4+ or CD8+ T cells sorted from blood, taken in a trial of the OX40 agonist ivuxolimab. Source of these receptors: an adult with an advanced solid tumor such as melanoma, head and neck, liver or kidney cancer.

CDR3: CASSLVILADHNEQFF. The DNA for the CDR3 is TGTGCCAGCAGCTTGGTGATTTTGGCGGACCACAATGAGCAGTTCTTC. The chain uses TRBV5-6 and TRBJ2-1; D ambiguous. The length of the CDR3 is 16 residues. With 0 bases removed from V and 5 bases from J, the gap between germline ends came to 15 bases. Germline CDR1 SGHDT, CDR2 YYEEEE.

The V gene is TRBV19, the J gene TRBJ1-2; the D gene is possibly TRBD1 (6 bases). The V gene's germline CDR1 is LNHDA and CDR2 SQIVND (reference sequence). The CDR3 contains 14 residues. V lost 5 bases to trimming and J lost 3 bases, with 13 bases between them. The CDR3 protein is CASSVHRDDYGYTF. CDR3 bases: TGTGCCAGTAGTGTCCACAGGGACGACTATGGCTACACCTTC.

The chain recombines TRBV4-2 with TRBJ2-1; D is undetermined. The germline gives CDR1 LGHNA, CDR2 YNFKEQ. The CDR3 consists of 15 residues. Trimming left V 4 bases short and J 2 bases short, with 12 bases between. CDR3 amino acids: CASSPLVPPYNEQFF. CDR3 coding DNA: TGTGCCAGCAGCCCACTCGTCCCCCCCTACAATGAGCAGTTCTTC.

CDR3 DNA: TGTGCCAGCAGCTCCCTCCCGGGACTGCCCTACGAGCAGTACTTC. As protein: CASSSLPGLPYEQYF. V and J are TRBV7-2 and TRBJ2-7, with a possible D match to TRBD2 (6 bases). The CDR3 totals 15 residues. In germline, CDR1 is SGHTA, CDR2 FQGNSA. With 4 bases removed from V and 2 bases from J, the gap between germline ends came to 15 bases.

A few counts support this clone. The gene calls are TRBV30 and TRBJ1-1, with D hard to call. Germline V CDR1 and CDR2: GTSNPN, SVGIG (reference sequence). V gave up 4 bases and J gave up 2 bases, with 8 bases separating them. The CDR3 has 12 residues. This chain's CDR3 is CAWNRDNTEAFF. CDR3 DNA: TGTGCCTGGAATAGAGATAACACTGAAGCTTTCTTT.

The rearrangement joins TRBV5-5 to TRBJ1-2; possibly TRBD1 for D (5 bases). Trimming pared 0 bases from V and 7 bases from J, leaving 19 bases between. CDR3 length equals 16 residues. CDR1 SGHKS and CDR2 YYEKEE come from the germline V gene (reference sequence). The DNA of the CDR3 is TGTGCCAGCAGCTTGGTCGGGGGACGTAATCCCTCTGGCTACACCTTC. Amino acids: CASSLVGGRNPSGYTF.

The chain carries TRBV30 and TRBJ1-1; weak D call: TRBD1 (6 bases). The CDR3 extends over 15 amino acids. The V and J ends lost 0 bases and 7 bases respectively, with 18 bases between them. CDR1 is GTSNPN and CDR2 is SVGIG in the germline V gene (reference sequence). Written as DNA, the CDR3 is TGTGCCTGGAGTGTAAAGGGGGGCGTAATTGATGAAGCTTTCTTT. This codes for CAWSVKGGVIDEAFF.

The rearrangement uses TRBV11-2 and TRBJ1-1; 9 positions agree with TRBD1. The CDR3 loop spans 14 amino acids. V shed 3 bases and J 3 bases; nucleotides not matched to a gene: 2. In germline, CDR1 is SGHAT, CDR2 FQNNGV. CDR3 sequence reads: CASSLRDRDTEAFF. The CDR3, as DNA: TGTGCCAGCAGCTTGAGGGACAGGGACACTGAAGCTTTCTTT.

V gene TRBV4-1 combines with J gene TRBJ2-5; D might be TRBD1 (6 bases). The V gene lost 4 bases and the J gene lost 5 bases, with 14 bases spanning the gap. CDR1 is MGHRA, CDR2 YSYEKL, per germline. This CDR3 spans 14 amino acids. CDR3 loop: CASSLTGTWETQYF. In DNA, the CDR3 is TGCGCCAGCAGCCTTACAGGGACATGGGAGACCCAGTACTTC.

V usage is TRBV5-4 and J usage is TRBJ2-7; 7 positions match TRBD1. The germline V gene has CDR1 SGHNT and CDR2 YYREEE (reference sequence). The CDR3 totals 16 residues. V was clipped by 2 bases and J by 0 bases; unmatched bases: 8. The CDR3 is CASSFSQGVSSYEQYF. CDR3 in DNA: TGTGCCAGCAGCTTTAGCCAGGGGGTGAGCTCCTACGAGCAGTACTTC.

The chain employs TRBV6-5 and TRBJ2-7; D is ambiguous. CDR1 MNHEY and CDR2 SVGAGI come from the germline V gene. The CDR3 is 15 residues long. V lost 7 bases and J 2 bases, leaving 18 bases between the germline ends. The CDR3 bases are TGTGCCAGCAAACTTAACTATGTAGGGCCCTACGAGCAGTACTTC. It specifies CASKLNYVGPYEQYF.

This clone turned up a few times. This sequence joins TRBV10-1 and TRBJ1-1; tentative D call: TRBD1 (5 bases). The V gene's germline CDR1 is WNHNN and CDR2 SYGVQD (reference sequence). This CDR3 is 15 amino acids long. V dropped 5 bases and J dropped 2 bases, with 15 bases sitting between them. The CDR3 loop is CASSRSTGPNTEAFF. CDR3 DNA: TGCGCCAGCAGTAGATCTACGGGGCCTAACACTGAAGCTTTCTTT.

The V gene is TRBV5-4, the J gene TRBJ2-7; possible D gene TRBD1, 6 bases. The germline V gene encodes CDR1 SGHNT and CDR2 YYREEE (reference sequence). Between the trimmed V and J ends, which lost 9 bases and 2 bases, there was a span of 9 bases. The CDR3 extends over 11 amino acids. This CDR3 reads CATGTTYEQYF. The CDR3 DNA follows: TGTGCCACCGGGACAACCTACGAGCAGTACTTC.

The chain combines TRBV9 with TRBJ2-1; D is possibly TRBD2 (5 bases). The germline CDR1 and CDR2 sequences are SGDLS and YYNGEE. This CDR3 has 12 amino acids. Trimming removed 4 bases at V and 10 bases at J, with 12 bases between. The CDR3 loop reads CASSLGDGEQFF. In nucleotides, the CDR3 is TGTGCCAGCAGCTTGGGAGACGGGGAGCAGTTCTTC.

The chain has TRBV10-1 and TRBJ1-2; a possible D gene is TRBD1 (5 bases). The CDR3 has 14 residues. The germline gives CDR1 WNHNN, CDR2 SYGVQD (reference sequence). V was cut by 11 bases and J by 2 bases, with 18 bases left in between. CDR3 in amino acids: CAPHGGVSNYGYTF. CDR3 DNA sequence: TGCGCCCCCCACGGAGGGGTGAGCAACTATGGCTACACCTTC.

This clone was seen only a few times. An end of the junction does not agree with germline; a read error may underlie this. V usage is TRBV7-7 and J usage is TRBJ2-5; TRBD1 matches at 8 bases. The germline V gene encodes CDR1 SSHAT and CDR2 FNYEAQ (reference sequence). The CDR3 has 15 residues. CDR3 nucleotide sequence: TGTGCTAGCAGCTTATCCGGGACAGGACAAGAGACCCAGTACTTC. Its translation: CASSLSGTGQETQYF.

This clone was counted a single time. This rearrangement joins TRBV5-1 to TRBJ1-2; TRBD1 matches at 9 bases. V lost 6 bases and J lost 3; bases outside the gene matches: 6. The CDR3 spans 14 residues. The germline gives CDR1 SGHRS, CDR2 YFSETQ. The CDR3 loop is CASTPRTGDYGYTF. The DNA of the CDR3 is TGCGCCAGCACCCCGCGGACAGGGGACTATGGCTACACCTTC.

The CDR3 loop reads CASSSTVNSPLHF. In nucleotides, the CDR3 is TGTGCCAGCAGCTCGACAGTAAATTCACCCCTCCACTTT. V is TRBV5-4 and J is TRBJ1-6, with a possible D match to TRBD1 (5 bases). V lost 3 bases and J 7 bases, leaving 8 bases between the germline ends. Germline V CDR1 and CDR2: SGHNT, YYREEE (reference sequence). The CDR3 runs to 13 residues.

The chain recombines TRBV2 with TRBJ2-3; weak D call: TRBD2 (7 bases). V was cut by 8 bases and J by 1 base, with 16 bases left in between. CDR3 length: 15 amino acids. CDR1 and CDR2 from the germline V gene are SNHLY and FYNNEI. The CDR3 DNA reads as TGTGCCAGCGCACCGGGGGGCGGGGGCACAGATACGCAGTATTTT. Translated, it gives CASAPGGGGTDTQYF.

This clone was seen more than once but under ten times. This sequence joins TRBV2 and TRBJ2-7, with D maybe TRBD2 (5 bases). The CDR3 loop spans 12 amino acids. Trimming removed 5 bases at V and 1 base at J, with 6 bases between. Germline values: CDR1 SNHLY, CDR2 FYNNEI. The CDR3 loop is CASSRRSYEQYF. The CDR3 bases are TGTGCCAGCAGTAGGAGGTCCTACGAGCAGTACTTC.

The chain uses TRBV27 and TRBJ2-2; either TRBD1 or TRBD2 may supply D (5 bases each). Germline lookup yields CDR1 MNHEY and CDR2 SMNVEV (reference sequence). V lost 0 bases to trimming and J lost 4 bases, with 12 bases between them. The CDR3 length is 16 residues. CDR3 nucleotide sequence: TGTGCCAGCAGTTTATCCGGGACGATAATCACCGGGGAGCTGTTTTTT. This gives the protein CASSLSGTIITGELFF.

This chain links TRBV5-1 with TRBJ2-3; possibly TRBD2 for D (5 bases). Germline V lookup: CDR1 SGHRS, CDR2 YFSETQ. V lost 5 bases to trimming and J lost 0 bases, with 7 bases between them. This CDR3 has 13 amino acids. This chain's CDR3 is CASSRESTDTQYF. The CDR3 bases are TGCGCCAGCAGTCGGGAAAGCACAGATACGCAGTATTTT.

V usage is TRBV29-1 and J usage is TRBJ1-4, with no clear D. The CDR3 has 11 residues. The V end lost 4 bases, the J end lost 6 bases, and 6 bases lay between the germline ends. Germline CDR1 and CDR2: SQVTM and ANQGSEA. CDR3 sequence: CSVGRDEKLFF. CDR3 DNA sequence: TGCAGCGTTGGCAGAGATGAAAAACTGTTTTTT. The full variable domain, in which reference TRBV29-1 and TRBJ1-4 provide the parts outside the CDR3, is SAVISQKPSRDICQRGTSLTIQCQVDSQVTMMFWYRQQPGQSLTLIATANQGSEATYESGFVIDKFPISRPNLTFSTLTVSNMSPEDSSIYLCSVGRDEKLFFGSGTQLSVL.

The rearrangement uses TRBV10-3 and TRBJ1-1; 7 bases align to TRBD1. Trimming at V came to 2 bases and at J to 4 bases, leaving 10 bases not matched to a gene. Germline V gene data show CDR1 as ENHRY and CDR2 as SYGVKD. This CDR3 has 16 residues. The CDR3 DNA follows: TGTGCCATCAGTGAGACGCAATTACAGGGGAGCACTGAAGCTTTCTTT. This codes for CAISETQLQGSTEAFF.

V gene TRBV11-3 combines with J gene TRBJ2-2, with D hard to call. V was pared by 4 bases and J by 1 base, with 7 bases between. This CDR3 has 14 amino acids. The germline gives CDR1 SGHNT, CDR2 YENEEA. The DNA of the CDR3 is TGTGCCAGCAGCTCGGCAGAGAACACCGGGGAGCTGTTTTTT. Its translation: CASSSAENTGELFF.

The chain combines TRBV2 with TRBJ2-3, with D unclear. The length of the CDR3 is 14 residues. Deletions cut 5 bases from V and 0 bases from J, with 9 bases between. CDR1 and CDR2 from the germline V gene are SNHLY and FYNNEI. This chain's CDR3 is CASSYVGSTDTQYF. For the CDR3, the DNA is TGTGCCAGCAGTTACGTGGGGAGCACAGATACGCAGTATTTT.

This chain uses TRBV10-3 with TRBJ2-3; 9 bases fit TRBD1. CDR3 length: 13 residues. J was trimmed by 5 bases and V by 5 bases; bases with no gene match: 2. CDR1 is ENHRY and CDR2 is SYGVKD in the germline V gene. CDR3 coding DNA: TGTGCCATCAGTAGGACAGGGGAAGATACGCAGTATTTT. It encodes CAISRTGEDTQYF.

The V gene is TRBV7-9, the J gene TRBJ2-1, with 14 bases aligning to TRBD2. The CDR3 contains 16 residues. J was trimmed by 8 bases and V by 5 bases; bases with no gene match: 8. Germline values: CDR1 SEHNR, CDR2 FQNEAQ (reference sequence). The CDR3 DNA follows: TGTGCCAGCAGCCGCGGGACTAGCGGGAGTACCGATGAGCAGTTCTTC. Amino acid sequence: CASSRGTSGSTDEQFF.

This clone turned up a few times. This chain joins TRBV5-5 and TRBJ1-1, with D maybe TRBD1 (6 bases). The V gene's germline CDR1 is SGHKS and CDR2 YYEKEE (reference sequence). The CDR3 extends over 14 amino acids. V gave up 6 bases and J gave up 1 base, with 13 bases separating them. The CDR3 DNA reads TGTGCCAGCACCCAAAGGGGGGCGAACACTGAAGCTTTCTTT. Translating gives CASTQRGANTEAFF.